This T cell receptor (beta chain) originates from a study of blood T cells in healthy people across ages. Study-wide findings and caveats: Possibly, changes in expanded clonotypes were confounded because donor CMV status was unknown. Long-lived donors had more naive CD4+ cells and higher diversity than aged donors. The lack of PBMC sorting stopped any conclusive naive versus antigen-experienced comparison.

Only a few counts were recorded for this clonotype. Its antigen is undetermined. Together with a sample-barcoded 5' primer, a J-beta primer mix was included in a second PCR lasting roughly 6 to 12 cycles. Every cDNA molecule carried a tag from a template-switch adaptor bearing 12 random nucleotides. In TCRdb, the 5' RACE reads were re-called with MiXCR into one record per CDR3 protein. This sample has hundreds of thousands of distinct CDR3 sequences, with about 30% found just once. The junction had 5 bases not matched to a gene; V was cut back by 4 bases and J by 2 bases. The CDR3 sequence is 14 residues long. Germline values: CDR1 DFQATT, CDR2 SNEGSKA (reference sequence).

The sample taken for sequencing was blood. This TCR was recovered from a woman aged 80 or older in good health. V gene TRBV20-1 combines with J gene TRBJ1-5; 7 positions agree with TRBD1. The CDR3 DNA reads TGCAGTGCTACCCGACAGGGCCGCAATCAGCCCCAGCATTTT. Its protein is CSATRQGRNQPQHF.